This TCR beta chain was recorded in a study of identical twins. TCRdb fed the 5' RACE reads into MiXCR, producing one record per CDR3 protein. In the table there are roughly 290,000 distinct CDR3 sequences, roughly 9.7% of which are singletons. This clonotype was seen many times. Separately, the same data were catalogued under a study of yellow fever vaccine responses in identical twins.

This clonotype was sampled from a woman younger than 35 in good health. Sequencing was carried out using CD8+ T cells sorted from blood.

This chain's CDR3 is CASSDEEVNEQFF. In DNA, the CDR3 is TGTGCCAGCAGTGATGAGGAAGTCAATGAGCAGTTCTTC. The chain uses TRBV6-4 and TRBJ2-1; no clear D. CDR1 is MRHNA and CDR2 is SNTAGT in the germline V gene. V lost 3 bases, J lost 6 bases, and 9 bases lay in between. There are 13 residues in the CDR3.